This T cell receptor (beta chain) was retrieved from a study of CD8+ T cells in alopecia areata. As for the study in general: Those patients who were treated received oral tofacitinib, which was given at 5 to 10 mg twice daily for moderate-to-severe alopecia areata.

Study-wide results and limits: Among the 100 top clones, expanded CD8+ clones, like scalp clonality, were significantly decreased by tofacitinib.

Trimming removed 0 bases from V and 2 bases from J, with 11 bases in between. The CDR3 totals 15 residues. The germline CDR1 and CDR2 sequences are SGHNT and YYREEE (reference sequence). Treatment reported: oral pan-JAK inhibitor, 5-10 mg twice daily. Peripheral blood, together with lesional scalp punch biopsies, was collected from alopecia areata patients. A word on this clone: Its antigen is undetermined.

Extracted RNA was reverse transcribed into cDNA, the sequencing template. Measured with immunoSEQ multiplex PCR; TCRdb has only the in-frame clones, and not every one. The profile covers under 350,000 clones, with nearly 60% appearing a single time and around 1.8% taken by the ten largest. The sequenced sample was CD4+ T cells sorted from blood, obtained at week 24, from a patient treated with tofacitinib. This chain uses TRBV5-4 with TRBJ1-2; possible D gene TRBD1, 6 bases. The source is a human donor with alopecia areata. The DNA for the CDR3 is TGTGCCAGCAGCTTGGTGGGACATAACAACTATGGCTACACCTTC. Protein: CASSLVGHNNYGYTF.